The 11 T cell receptor beta chains in this list originate from one sample, sequenced in a study of blood T cell repertoires in COVID-19. Here immunoSEQ multiplex PCR was the method, and the copy in TCRdb shows in-frame clones only, minus some. This sample has about 77,000 clones, with more than 75% found just once. Sequenced material: peripheral blood. All receptors come from a woman older than 75 with active or convalescent COVID-19.

CDR3 region: CASSLSSLAHNNEQFF. Written as DNA, the CDR3 is TGTGCCAGCAGTTTATCAAGTCTAGCCCATAACAATGAGCAGTTCTTC. The chain is built from TRBV27 and TRBJ2-1; the D gene is possibly TRBD2 (5 bases). Germline CDR1 is MNHEY and CDR2 is SMNVEV (reference sequence). The CDR3 covers 16 residues. Trimming removed 0 bases at V and 5 bases at J, with 14 bases between.

The V and J genes are TRBV5-5 and TRBJ2-7; TRBD1 might be the D (5 bases). Trimming shortened V by 2 bases and J by 2 bases, and 11 bases separated the two germline ends. Germline V gene sequence: CDR1 SGHKS, CDR2 YYEKEE (reference sequence). The CDR3 has 14 residues. The CDR3, as DNA: TGTGCCAGCAGCTTTATGTGGGGCACCTACGAGCAGTACTTC. This translates into CASSFMWGTYEQYF.

The chain joins TRBV27 to TRBJ2-7; D possibly corresponds to TRBD1 (6 bases). Germline V CDR1 and CDR2: MNHEY, SMNVEV (reference sequence). This CDR3 contains 14 residues. V lost 1 base to trimming and J lost 4 bases, with 11 bases between them. CDR3 nucleotides: TGTGCCAGCAGTTTATACCCAGGGGTATACGAGCAGTACTTC. Protein: CASSLYPGVYEQYF.

This rearrangement joins TRBV19 to TRBJ2-1; the match to TRBD1 covers 7 bases. The CDR3 spans 15 residues. Losses at the gene ends were 2 bases for V and 5 bases for J; bases not matched to a gene: 6. Germline V gene sequence: CDR1 LNHDA, CDR2 SQIVND (reference sequence). For the CDR3, the DNA is TGTGCCAGTAGTATATACAGGGGCCCTGACAATGAGCAGTTCTTC. It specifies CASSIYRGPDNEQFF. The entire variable domain, with the rest obtained from reference TRBV19 and TRBJ2-1, is as follows: DGGITQSPKYLFRKEGQNVTLSCEQNLNHDAMYWYRQDPGQGLRLIYYSQIVNDFQKGDIAEGYSVSREKKESFPLTVTSAQKNPTAFYLCASSIYRGPDNEQFFGPGTRLTVL.

The V and J genes are TRBV5-1 and TRBJ1-5; the D is unclear. Germline CDR1 and CDR2: SGHRS and YFSETQ. The CDR3 is 15 residues long. Trimming took off 0 bases at V and 2 bases at J, with 9 bases between the two ends. Here the CDR3 DNA reads TGCGCCAGCAGCTTGGGCGAGTCCGGCAATCAGCCCCAGCATTTT. This codes for CASSLGESGNQPQHF.

This clone was observed a single time. The gene calls are TRBV30 and TRBJ1-2; no reliable D call. The CDR3 runs to 11 residues. Per germline, CDR1 GTSNPN and CDR2 SVGIG (reference sequence). V was trimmed by 4 bases and J by 7 bases, leaving 10 bases between them. The CDR3 DNA sequence: TGTGCCTGGACCTTATCGGTTGGCTACACCTTC. This codes for CAWTLSVGYTF.

V gene TRBV7-9 combines with J gene TRBJ2-7, with no clear D. Germline V gene lookup returns CDR1 SEHNR and CDR2 FQNEAQ (reference sequence). With 5 bases removed from V and 5 bases from J, the gap between germline ends came to 16 bases. This CDR3 has 14 amino acids. CDR3 nucleotide sequence: TGTGCCAGCAGCCTCACTGGTGGTTCGAACGAGCAGTACTTC. Its protein is CASSLTGGSNEQYF. Looking up the rest from reference TRBV7-9 and TRBJ2-7 gives the full variable domain: DTGVSQNPRHKITKRGQNVTFRCDPISEHNRLYWYRQTLGQGPEFLTYFQNEAQLEKSRLLSDRFSAERPKGSFSTLEIQRTEQGDSAMYLCASSLTGGSNEQYFGPGTRLTVT.

This sequence joins TRBV27 and TRBJ2-3; D is unresolved. Between the trimmed V and J ends, which lost 8 bases and 3 bases, there was a span of 6 bases. This CDR3 has 11 amino acids. CDR1 is MNHEY, CDR2 SMNVEV, per germline (reference sequence). The CDR3 loop reads CASFKTDTQYF. The CDR3 DNA reads as TGTGCCAGCTTTAAAACAGATACGCAGTATTTT.

Concerning this clone itself: At one boundary the junction diverges from the germline segment, which might be a read error. The CDR3 DNA follows: TGTGCCAGCAGCCCCATAGGGGGGGCGGACTTC. It yields the protein CASSPIGGADF. The chain recombines TRBV2 with TRBJ2-7, with a tentative D call TRBD2 (7 bases). This CDR3 has 11 residues. Germline V gene sequence: CDR1 SNHLY, CDR2 FYNNEI.

DNA of the CDR3: TGTGCCAGCAGCCAAGGCCTTGGGGAGTCCTACAATGAGCAGTTCTTC. It codes for CASSQGLGESYNEQFF. The V and J genes are TRBV3-1 (or the pseudogene TRBV3-2) and TRBJ2-1, with D perhaps matching TRBD2 (5 bases). Trimming left V 1 base short and J 1 base short, with 11 bases between. The CDR3 consists of 16 residues. In germline, CDR1 is LGHDT, CDR2 YNNKEL (reference sequence).

The chain carries TRBV5-4 and TRBJ2-5; D is unclear. With 4 bases removed from V and 4 bases from J, the gap between germline ends came to 14 bases. The CDR3 has 14 residues. CDR1 SGHNT and CDR2 YYREEE come from the germline V gene (reference sequence). The CDR3 DNA reads as TGTGCCAGCAGCACCGACTCAAGGAGAGAGACCCAGTACTTC. This codes for CASSTDSRRETQYF.